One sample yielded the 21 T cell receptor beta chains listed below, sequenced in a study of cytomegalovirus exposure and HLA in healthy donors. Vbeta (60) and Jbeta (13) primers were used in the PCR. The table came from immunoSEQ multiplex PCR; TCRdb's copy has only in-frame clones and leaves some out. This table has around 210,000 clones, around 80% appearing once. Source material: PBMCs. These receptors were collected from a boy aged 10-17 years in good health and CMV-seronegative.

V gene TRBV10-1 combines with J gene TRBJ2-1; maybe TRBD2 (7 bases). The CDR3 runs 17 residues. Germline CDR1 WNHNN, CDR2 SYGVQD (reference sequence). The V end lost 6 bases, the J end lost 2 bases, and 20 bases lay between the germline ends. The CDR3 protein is CASSPGRGTITYNEQFF. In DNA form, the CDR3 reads TGCGCCAGCAGCCCGGGGAGGGGGACTATTACCTACAATGAGCAGTTCTTC.

The chain's CDR3 is CASRQGEWPNYGYTF. CDR3 bases: TGTGCCAGCAGACAGGGAGAGTGGCCTAACTATGGCTACACCTTC. V gene TRBV4-2 combines with J gene TRBJ1-2; TRBD1 is a possible D gene (6 bases). This CDR3 region has 15 residues. V dropped 6 bases and J dropped 0 bases, with 14 bases sitting between them. The V gene's germline CDR1 is LGHNA and CDR2 YNFKEQ.

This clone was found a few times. The CDR3 DNA follows: TGTGCCAGCAGCACCCGGGTTGACGAGCAGTACTTC. Translating it yields CASSTRVDEQYF. The chain couples TRBV5-5 to TRBJ2-7, with no clear D. V was cut by 4 bases and J by 5 bases, with 10 bases left in between. The CDR3 has 12 amino acids. Germline CDR1 is SGHKS and CDR2 is YYEKEE (reference sequence).

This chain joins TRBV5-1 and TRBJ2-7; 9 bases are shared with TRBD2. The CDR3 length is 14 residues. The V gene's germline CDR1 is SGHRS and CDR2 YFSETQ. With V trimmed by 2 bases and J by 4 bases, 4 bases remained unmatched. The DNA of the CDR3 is TGCGCCAGCAGCTTTAGCGGGAGTACTTACGAGCAGTACTTC. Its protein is CASSFSGSTYEQYF.

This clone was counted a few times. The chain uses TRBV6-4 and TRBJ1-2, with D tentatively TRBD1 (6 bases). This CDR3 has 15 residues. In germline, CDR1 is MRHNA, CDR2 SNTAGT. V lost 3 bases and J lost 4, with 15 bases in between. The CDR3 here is CASSEGADTSYGYTF. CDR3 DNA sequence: TGTGCCAGCAGTGAGGGGGCGGACACGTCCTATGGCTACACCTTC.

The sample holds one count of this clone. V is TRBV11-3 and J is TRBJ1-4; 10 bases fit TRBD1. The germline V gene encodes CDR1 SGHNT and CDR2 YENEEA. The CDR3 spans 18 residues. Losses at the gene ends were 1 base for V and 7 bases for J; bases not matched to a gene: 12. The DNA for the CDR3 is TGTGCCAGCAGCTTAGGTCGGCGGATGGGGACAGGGGTTGAAAAACTGTTTTTT. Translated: CASSLGRRMGTGVEKLFF.

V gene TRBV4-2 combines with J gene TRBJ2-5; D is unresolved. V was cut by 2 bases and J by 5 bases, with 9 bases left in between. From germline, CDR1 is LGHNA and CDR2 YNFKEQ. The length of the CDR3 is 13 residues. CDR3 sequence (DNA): TGTGCCAGCAGCCAATCTATGATGGAGACCCAGTACTTC. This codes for CASSQSMMETQYF.

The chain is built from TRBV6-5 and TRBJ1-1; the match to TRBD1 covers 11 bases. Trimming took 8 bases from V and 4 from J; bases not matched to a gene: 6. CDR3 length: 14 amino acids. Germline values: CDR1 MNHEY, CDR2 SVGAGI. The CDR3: CASRPGTGGTEAFF. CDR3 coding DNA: TGTGCCAGCCGCCCCGGGACAGGGGGCACTGAAGCTTTCTTT.

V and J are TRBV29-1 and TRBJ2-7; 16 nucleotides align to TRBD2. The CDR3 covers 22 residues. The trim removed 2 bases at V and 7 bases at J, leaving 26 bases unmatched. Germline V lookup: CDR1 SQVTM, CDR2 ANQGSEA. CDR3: CSVELGRTGTSGREGGSGEQYF. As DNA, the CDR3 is TGCAGCGTTGAATTGGGACGAACCGGGACTAGCGGGAGGGAAGGGGGTTCGGGGGAGCAGTACTTC.

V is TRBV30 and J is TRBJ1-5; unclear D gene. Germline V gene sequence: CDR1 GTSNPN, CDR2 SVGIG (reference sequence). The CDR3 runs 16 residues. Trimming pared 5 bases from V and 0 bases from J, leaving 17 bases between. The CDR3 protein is CAWGPKPFDSNQPQHF. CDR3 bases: TGTGCCTGGGGGCCGAAACCTTTCGATAGCAATCAGCCCCAGCATTTT.

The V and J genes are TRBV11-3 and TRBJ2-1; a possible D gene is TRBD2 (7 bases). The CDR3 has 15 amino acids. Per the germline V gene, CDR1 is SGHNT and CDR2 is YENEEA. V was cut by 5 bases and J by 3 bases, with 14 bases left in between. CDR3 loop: CASSGGGGNYNEQFF. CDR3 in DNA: TGTGCCAGCAGCGGGGGCGGGGGCAACTACAATGAGCAGTTCTTC. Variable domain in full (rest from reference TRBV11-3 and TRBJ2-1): EAGVVQSPRYKIIEKKQPVAFWCNPISGHNTLYWYLQNLGQGPELLIRYENEEAVDDSQLPKDRFSAERLKGVDSTLKIQPAELGDSAVYLCASSGGGGNYNEQFFGPGTRLTVL.

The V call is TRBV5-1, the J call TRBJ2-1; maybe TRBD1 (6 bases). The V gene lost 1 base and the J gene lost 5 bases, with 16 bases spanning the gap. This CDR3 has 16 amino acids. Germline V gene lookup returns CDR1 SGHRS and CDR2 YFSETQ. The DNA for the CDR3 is TGCGCCAGCAGCTTGAGGACAGCCCACCAAGACAATGAGCAGTTCTTC. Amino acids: CASSLRTAHQDNEQFF.

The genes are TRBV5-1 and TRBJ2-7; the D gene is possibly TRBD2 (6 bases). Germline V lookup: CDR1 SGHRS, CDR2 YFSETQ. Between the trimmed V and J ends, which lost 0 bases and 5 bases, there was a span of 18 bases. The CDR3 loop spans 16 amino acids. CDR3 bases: TGCGCCAGCAGCTTGGCCTCGGAGGGCGGTCGTAACGAGCAGTACTTC. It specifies CASSLASEGGRNEQYF.

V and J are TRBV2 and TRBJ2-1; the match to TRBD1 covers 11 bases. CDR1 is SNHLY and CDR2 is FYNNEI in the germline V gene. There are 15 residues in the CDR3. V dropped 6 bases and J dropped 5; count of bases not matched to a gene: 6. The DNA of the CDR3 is TGTGCCAGCAGGGGACAGGGGGTCCGGAACAATGAGCAGTTCTTC. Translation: CASRGQGVRNNEQFF.

CDR3 sequence (DNA): TGTGCCAGCAGCTTGGCCGCGGCAAGCTCCTACAATGAGCAGTTCTTC. Translation: CASSLAAASSYNEQFF. The rearrangement links TRBV5-4 to TRBJ2-1; D unclear. In germline, CDR1 is SGHNT, CDR2 YYREEE (reference sequence). There are 16 residues in the CDR3. Trimming took off 0 bases at V and 0 bases at J, with 10 bases between the two ends. The whole variable domain, remainder taken from reference TRBV5-4 and TRBJ2-1, is ETGVTQSPTHLIKTRGQQVTLRCSSQSGHNTVSWYQQALGQGPQFIFQYYREEENGRGNFPPRFSGLQFPNYSSELNVNALELDDSALYLCASSLAAASSYNEQFFGPGTRLTVL.

The CDR3 DNA sequence: TGTGCCAGCAGTTCCCGACAGGATGAGCAGTTCTTC. It specifies CASSSRQDEQFF. This chain connects TRBV6-5 to TRBJ2-1; D possibly corresponds to TRBD1 (6 bases). V lost 4 bases and J 8 bases, leaving 9 bases between the germline ends. This CDR3 region has 12 residues. Germline CDR1 and CDR2: MNHEY and SVGAGI.

The CDR3 sequence: CAYSGTSKVLGELFF. CDR3 DNA sequence: TGTGCCTATTCCGGGACTAGTAAAGTGCTTGGGGAGCTGTTTTTT. The chain combines TRBV30 with TRBJ2-2; 8 nucleotides align to TRBD2. This CDR3 has 15 residues. The germline V gene encodes CDR1 GTSNPN and CDR2 SVGIG (reference sequence). Trimming removed 7 bases from V and 8 bases from J; junction bases left unmatched: 15.

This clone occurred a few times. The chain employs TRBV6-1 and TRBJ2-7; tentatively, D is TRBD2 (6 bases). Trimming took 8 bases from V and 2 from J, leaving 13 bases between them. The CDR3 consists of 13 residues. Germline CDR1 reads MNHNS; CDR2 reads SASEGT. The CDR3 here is CASGEALTYEQYF. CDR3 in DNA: TGTGCCAGCGGGGAGGCGTTAACCTACGAGCAGTACTTC.

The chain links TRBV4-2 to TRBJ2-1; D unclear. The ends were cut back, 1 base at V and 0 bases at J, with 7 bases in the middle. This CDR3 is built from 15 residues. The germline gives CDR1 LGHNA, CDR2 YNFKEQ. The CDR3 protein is CASSQVTSSYNEQFF. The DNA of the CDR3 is TGTGCCAGCAGCCAAGTTACAAGCTCCTACAATGAGCAGTTCTTC.

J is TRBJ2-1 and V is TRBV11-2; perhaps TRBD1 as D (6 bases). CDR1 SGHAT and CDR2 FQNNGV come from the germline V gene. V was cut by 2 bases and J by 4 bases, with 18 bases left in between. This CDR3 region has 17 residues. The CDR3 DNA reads TGTGCCAGCAGCTTACAATTGACAGGCCTACTTTACAATGAGCAGTTCTTC. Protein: CASSLQLTGLLYNEQFF.

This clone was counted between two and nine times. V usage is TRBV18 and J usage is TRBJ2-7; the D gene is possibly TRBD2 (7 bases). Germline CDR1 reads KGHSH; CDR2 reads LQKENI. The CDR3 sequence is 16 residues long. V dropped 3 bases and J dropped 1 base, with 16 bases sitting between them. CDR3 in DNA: TGTGCCAGCTCACCGAGGGGGGGCGAGATTTCCTACGAGCAGTACTTC. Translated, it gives CASSPRGGEISYEQYF.